This entry lists 26 T cell receptor beta chains sequenced from one sample in a study of T-cell memory formation after mild COVID-19. TCRdb called the 5' RACE reads again in MiXCR, with one record for every CDR3 protein. This table holds hundreds of thousands of distinct CDR3 sequences, roughly an eighth found once. Sequencing was carried out using PBMCs or a T cell subset sorted from them (not recorded which). The receptors were gathered from a man aged 18-30 years who had mild COVID-19 (a few samples of this study predate the infection). Cell type and time point are not known.

This clonotype was observed a few times. The rearrangement links TRBV20-1 to TRBJ2-7; D possibly corresponds to TRBD2 (5 bases). V shed 5 bases and J shed 1 base, with 18 bases lying between them. The CDR3 consists of 15 residues. Looked up from germline, CDR1 is DFQATT and CDR2 is SNEGSKA (reference sequence). Here the CDR3 DNA reads TGCAGTGCTGGGAAGGTGGAGATAGCGTCCTACGAGCAGTACTTC. Translating it yields CSAGKVEIASYEQYF.

The DNA of the CDR3 is TGTGCCAGCAGCCTAGGAGTTGGTGATGAGACCCAGTACTTC. It specifies CASSLGVGDETQYF. The rearrangement uses TRBV11-1 and TRBJ2-5, with D unclear. Trimming cost V 5 bases and J 5 bases, with 15 bases left between them. The CDR3 consists of 14 residues. From germline, CDR1 is SGHAT and CDR2 FQDESV (reference sequence).

This clonotype was counted ten times or more. The chain links TRBV7-8 to TRBJ2-7; the D gene is possibly TRBD2 (5 bases). In germline, CDR1 is SGHVS, CDR2 FQNEAQ. This CDR3 has 14 amino acids. V lost 3 bases and J 0 bases, leaving 9 bases between the germline ends. This chain's CDR3 is CASSFPGYSYEQYF. The CDR3 DNA is TGTGCCAGCAGCTTCCCGGGATACTCCTACGAGCAGTACTTC.

A few counts support this clonotype. The chain uses TRBV7-2 and TRBJ2-5; D is perhaps TRBD2 (6 bases). Trimming pared 5 bases from V and 5 bases from J, leaving 15 bases between. Per the germline V gene, CDR1 is SGHTA and CDR2 is FQGNSA. The CDR3 has 14 amino acids. CDR3 sequence reads: CASSLRSSGETQYF. The CDR3 DNA reads as TGTGCCAGCAGCCTCCGGTCGAGCGGGGAGACCCAGTACTTC.

This clonotype was seen ten or more times. The rearrangement uses TRBV5-1 and TRBJ2-3; 7 bases are a match to TRBD2. With V trimmed by 0 bases and J by 3 bases, 10 bases remained unmatched. Germline loops: CDR1 SGHRS, CDR2 YFSETQ. The CDR3 contains 17 residues. CDR3 in DNA: TGCGCCAGCAGCTTGGAGGCTAGCGGAGGCAAAACAGATACGCAGTATTTT. Protein product: CASSLEASGGKTDTQYF.

This clonotype was counted many times. The chain couples TRBV5-1 to TRBJ2-3; 8 bases align to TRBD2. CDR1 and CDR2 (germline): SGHRS, YFSETQ. The length of the CDR3 is 15 residues. J lost 0 bases, V lost 4 bases, and 4 bases had no gene match. CDR3 in amino acids: CASSPGGISTDTQYF. CDR3 sequence (DNA): TGCGCCAGCAGCCCGGGAGGGATCAGCACAGATACGCAGTATTTT.

This chain uses TRBV5-8 with TRBJ1-5, with D perhaps matching TRBD1 (5 bases). Trimming removed 4 bases from V and 0 bases from J, with 14 bases in between. Looked up from germline, CDR1 is SGHTS and CDR2 is YDEGEE. There are 16 residues in the CDR3. The CDR3 sequence is CASSEGTSDSNQPQHF. The CDR3 DNA follows: TGTGCCAGCAGCGAGGGGACGAGCGATAGCAATCAGCCCCAGCATTTT.

The J gene is TRBJ1-1, the V gene TRBV5-8; no firm D call. V was cut by 1 base and J by 2 bases, with 12 bases left in between. This CDR3 contains 15 residues. Germline loops: CDR1 SGHTS, CDR2 YDEGEE. The DNA of the CDR3 is TGTGCCAGCAGCTTGCCCGGGGAAAAAAACACTGAAGCTTTCTTT. Translated: CASSLPGEKNTEAFF.

This clonotype was counted many times. The rearrangement uses TRBV5-1 and TRBJ1-6; weak D call: TRBD1 (5 bases). Germline values: CDR1 SGHRS, CDR2 YFSETQ. The CDR3 is 13 amino acids. Trimming took off 1 base at V and 8 bases at J, with 7 bases between the two ends. Here the CDR3 reads CASSLSGDSPLHF. CDR3 sequence (DNA): TGCGCCAGCAGCTTGTCGGGGGATTCACCCCTCCACTTT. The whole variable domain, remainder taken from reference TRBV5-1 and TRBJ1-6, is KAGVTQTPRYLIKTRGQQVTLSCSPISGHRSVSWYQQTPGQGLQFLFEYFSETQRNKGNFPGRFSGRQFSNSRSEMNVSTLELGDSALYLCASSLSGDSPLHFGNGTRLTVT.

This sequence joins TRBV7-9 and TRBJ1-5; 9 bases match TRBD1. The junction had 5 bases not matched to a gene; V was cut back by 5 bases and J by 6 bases. From germline, CDR1 is SEHNR and CDR2 FQNEAQ (reference sequence). The CDR3 covers 14 residues. The CDR3 DNA follows: TGTGCCAGCAGCCAGGACAGGGGTATTCAGCCCCAGCATTTT. It yields the protein CASSQDRGIQPQHF.

This clonotype has only a few counts. The chain uses TRBV2 and TRBJ2-7; possible D gene TRBD2, 6 bases. V was cut by 4 bases and J by 7 bases, with 29 bases left in between. This CDR3 contains 18 residues. Germline V gene sequence: CDR1 SNHLY, CDR2 FYNNEI. In DNA, the CDR3 is TGTGCCAGCAGTGGTCCCAACTGGGGGGACCTCTTGGTAGATGAGCAGTACTTC. It translates to CASSGPNWGDLLVDEQYF.

The chain uses TRBV4-2 and TRBJ2-7; 10 positions agree with TRBD2. The V and J ends lost 4 bases and 0 bases, in that order; junction bases with no gene match: 6. The CDR3 runs 16 residues. In germline, CDR1 is LGHNA, CDR2 YNFKEQ. This chain's CDR3 is CASSRLAGDGSYEQYF. CDR3 coding DNA: TGTGCCAGCAGCCGTCTAGCGGGGGACGGCTCCTACGAGCAGTACTTC.

V and J are TRBV7-8 and TRBJ1-5; 7 nucleotides line up with TRBD1. The trim removed 5 bases at V and 5 bases at J, leaving 6 bases unmatched. CDR3 length: 14 residues. In germline, CDR1 is SGHVS, CDR2 FQNEAQ. CDR3 protein: CASSQVRGDQPQHF. The DNA of the CDR3 is TGTGCCAGCAGCCAAGTCAGGGGGGATCAGCCCCAGCATTTT.

This clonotype was seen only a few times. CDR3 loop: CASSGGQINSYEQYF. DNA for the CDR3: TGCGCCAGCAGCGGGGGACAAATCAACTCCTACGAGCAGTACTTC. V and J are TRBV5-1 and TRBJ2-7, with D possibly being TRBD1 (6 bases). V shed 4 bases and J shed 0 bases, with 14 bases lying between them. Germline CDR1 SGHRS, CDR2 YFSETQ. The CDR3 has 15 amino acids.

At least ten counts were recorded for this clonotype. The CDR3 reads CASSEAGKFQQYF. CDR3 coding DNA: TGTGCCAGCAGTGAAGCAGGGAAGTTTCAGCAGTACTTC. The V gene is TRBV2, the J gene TRBJ2-7; the D is unclear. Trimming stripped 0 bases from V and 8 bases from J, with 11 bases between. This CDR3 has 13 residues. Germline CDR1 is SNHLY and CDR2 is FYNNEI.

A few counts support this clonotype. V gene TRBV6-2 or TRBV6-3 combines with J gene TRBJ1-1; D call uncertain. This CDR3 has 13 amino acids. Germline CDR1 reads MNHEY; CDR2 reads SVGEGT. V was cut by 9 bases and J by 0 bases, with 11 bases left in between. As DNA, the CDR3 is TGTGCCAGTCACGCCTTCATGAACACTGAAGCTTTCTTT. It specifies CASHAFMNTEAFF.

This clonotype was seen more than once but under ten times. This rearrangement joins TRBV4-3 to TRBJ2-3; 7 bases are shared with TRBD1. CDR3 size: 16 residues. CDR1 is LGHNA and CDR2 is YSLEER in the germline V gene. The J segment lost 0 bases and the V segment lost 2 bases, leaving 5 bases of the junction unmatched. Here the CDR3 reads CASSQQQGPSTDTQYF. CDR3 coding DNA: TGCGCCAGCAGCCAACAACAGGGGCCTAGCACAGATACGCAGTATTTT.

V and J are TRBV7-3 and TRBJ1-1; D ambiguous. From germline, CDR1 is SGHTA and CDR2 FQGTGA. This CDR3 region has 16 residues. Trimming shortened V by 0 bases and J by 4 bases, and 15 bases separated the two germline ends. CDR3 nucleotides: TGTGCCAGCAGCTTAACGTTTGTAGGGCCCGCCACTGAAGCTTTCTTT. This gives the protein CASSLTFVGPATEAFF.

This clonotype was picked up a small number of times. This chain links TRBV6-1 with TRBJ1-1, with a possible D match to TRBD1 (5 bases). Between the trimmed V and J ends, which lost 8 bases and 1 base, there was a span of 11 bases. Germline V gene data show CDR1 as MNHNS and CDR2 as SASEGT. This CDR3 spans 13 amino acids. This chain's CDR3 is CASVLGGNTEAFF. CDR3 DNA: TGTGCCAGCGTTCTTGGGGGGAACACTGAAGCTTTCTTT.

The chain links TRBV3-1 to TRBJ1-2; D unresolved. The CDR3 is 15 amino acids. V was shortened by 0 bases and J by 11 bases, with 19 bases between the two germline ends. Germline V gene sequence: CDR1 LGHDT, CDR2 YNNKEL (reference sequence). The DNA for the CDR3 is TGTGCCAGCAGCCAAGATCAAGGGATACTAATGGGGTACACCTTC. Its translation is CASSQDQGILMGYTF.

The V call is TRBV27, the J call TRBJ1-1; 8 nucleotides line up with TRBD1. This CDR3 has 16 amino acids. The V gene's germline CDR1 is MNHEY and CDR2 SMNVEV (reference sequence). J lost 10 bases, V lost 0 bases, and 13 bases had no gene match. In DNA, the CDR3 is TGTGCCAGCAGTTTATCGGCAACACAGGGGGTGGGGCCAGCTTTCTTT. It codes for CASSLSATQGVGPAFF.

The chain combines TRBV5-1 with TRBJ2-3, with 10 bases fitting TRBD2. Losses at the gene ends were 0 bases for V and 5 bases for J; bases not matched to a gene: 3. Germline assignment: CDR1 SGHRS and CDR2 YFSETQ. This CDR3 spans 15 amino acids. The CDR3 reads CASSLERGGLDTQYF. CDR3 coding DNA: TGCGCCAGCAGCTTGGAGCGGGGGGGCCTAGATACGCAGTATTTT.

Only a few counts were recorded for this clonotype. V is TRBV7-9 and J is TRBJ1-1; D is ambiguous. The V and J ends lost 2 bases and 4 bases respectively, with 11 bases between them. CDR1 and CDR2 from the germline V gene are SEHNR and FQNEAQ (reference sequence). This CDR3 region has 14 residues. CDR3 region: CASSLTSLGTEAFF. The CDR3 DNA is TGTGCCAGCAGCTTAACCTCTCTCGGCACTGAAGCTTTCTTT.

The rearrangement joins TRBV27 to TRBJ1-3; D not certain. Germline values: CDR1 MNHEY, CDR2 SMNVEV (reference sequence). CDR3 length: 13 amino acids. Trimming cost V 8 bases and J 4 bases, with 12 bases left between them. The CDR3 region has the DNA TGTGCCAGCCTGTCCCTGACGGGAAACACCATATATTTT. Translated: CASLSLTGNTIYF.

V and J are TRBV2 and TRBJ2-2; D unresolved. V dropped 4 bases and J dropped 4 bases, with 7 bases sitting between them. The CDR3 is 13 residues long. Germline-derived CDR1 and CDR2 are SNHLY and FYNNEI. The CDR3 spells CASSAGVTGELFF. In nucleotides, the CDR3 is TGTGCCAGCAGTGCAGGTGTCACCGGGGAGCTGTTTTTT.

This clonotype was seen only a few times. The chain uses TRBV7-2 and TRBJ2-3, with 14 bases fitting TRBD2. Germline values: CDR1 SGHTA, CDR2 FQGNSA. CDR3 length: 15 amino acids. The V gene end was trimmed by 3 bases and the J gene end by 5 bases; junction bases not matched to a gene: 1. The CDR3 nucleotides read TGTGCCAGCAGCTTGACTAGCGGGGGGGAAGATACGCAGTATTTT. It encodes CASSLTSGGEDTQYF.